The rows below give T cell receptor beta chains drawn from one sample of a study of MAIT cells during Salmonella Paratyphi A infection. TCRdb re-analysed the 5' RACE reads in MiXCR, keeping a single row per CDR3 protein. This sample has roughly 1,100 distinct CDR3 sequences, with about 24% found just once. Sequences were derived from MAIT cells from blood, sampled at the first sampling point of the challenge study. These TCRs come from a person between 18 and 70 years old who was deliberately infected with Salmonella Paratyphi A in a paratyphoid fever challenge study. Each CDR3 is given with its conserved first and last residue. Fields, in order: J gene, V gene, clone size, D gene, CDR3 DNA, CDR3 protein. A D gene is named only where the DNA matches it firmly. Only part of the rows carry a size: once, few, many, or a class if the clone is expanded.

J: TRBJ2-7; V: TRBV5-1; size: few; D: -; DNA: TGCGCCAGCAGCTTGTACTACGAGCAGTACTTC; CDR3: CASSLYYEQYF
J: TRBJ2-1; V: TRBV6-4; size: many; D: -; DNA: TGTGCCAGCAGTGACTCTAGCGGCTCCTACAATGAGCAGTTCTTC; CDR3: CASSDSSGSYNEQFF
J: TRBJ2-7; V: TRBV7-6; size: -; D: TRBD1; DNA: TGTGCCAGCAGCCCGGGACAGGGGGCCGACGAGCAGTACTTC; CDR3: CASSPGQGADEQYF
J: TRBJ2-7; V: TRBV6-4; size: few; D: TRBD2; DNA: TGTGCCAGCAGTGCTAAAGGGACTAGCGACTACGAGCAGTACTTC; CDR3: CASSAKGTSDYEQYF
J: TRBJ2-5; V: TRBV12-3/TRBV12-4; size: -; D: TRBD2; DNA: TGTGCCAGCAGTTTATCCGGGGGGAAAGAGACCCAGTACTTC; CDR3: CASSLSGGKETQYF
J: TRBJ1-1; V: TRBV6-4; size: many; D: -; DNA: TGTGCCAACAGTGAAGGGGAGAACACTGAAGCTTTCTTT; CDR3: CANSEGENTEAFF
J: TRBJ1-2; V: TRBV29-1; size: -; D: TRBD1; DNA: TGCAGCGTTGAAAACGGGACAGGGGTGGAGTATGGCTACACCTTC; CDR3: CSVENGTGVEYGYTF
J: TRBJ2-7; V: TRBV6-2/TRBV6-3; size: few; D: TRBD1; DNA: TGTGCCAGCAGTTACTCCGGGACAGGGGGCTACGAGCAGTACTTC; CDR3: CASSYSGTGGYEQYF
J: TRBJ2-1; V: TRBV12-3/TRBV12-4; size: medium-sized; D: TRBD2; DNA: TGTGCCAGCAGTGTAGCGGGAGGCTCCTACAATGAGCAGTTCTTC; CDR3: CASSVAGGSYNEQFF
J: TRBJ1-5; V: TRBV6-4; size: medium-sized; D: TRBD1; DNA: TGTGCCAGCAGCCCCGGGACAGGGGAACCTCAGCCCCAGCATTTT; CDR3: CASSPGTGEPQPQHF
J: TRBJ2-2; V: TRBV4-3; size: once; D: TRBD1; DNA: TGCGCCAGCAGCCAAGATCCCGGGACAGGGGGGGCCGTGGGGGCCGGGGAGCTGTTTTTT; CDR3: CASSQDPGTGGAVGAGELFF
J: TRBJ2-5; V: TRBV4-2; size: few; D: -; DNA: TGTGCCAGCAGCCCACACACCGGGACCGCGGGGACCCAGTACTTC; CDR3: CASSPHTGTAGTQYF
J: TRBJ1-5; V: TRBV4-2; size: medium-sized; D: TRBD1; DNA: TGTGCCAGCAGCCAAGACCTCGGGACAGCGTATCAGCCCCAGCATTTT; CDR3: CASSQDLGTAYQPQHF
J: TRBJ2-3; V: TRBV15; size: few; D: -; DNA: TGTGCCACCAGCAGAGATCCGGGATCAGGCGCAGATACGCAGTATTTT; CDR3: CATSRDPGSGADTQYF
J: TRBJ2-2; V: TRBV6-4; size: medium-sized; D: -; DNA: TGTGCCAGCAGTGACAACCCGGGACAAAACACCGGGGAGCTGTTTTTT; CDR3: CASSDNPGQNTGELFF
J: TRBJ2-1; V: TRBV4-3; size: medium-sized; D: -; DNA: TGCGCCAGCAGCCAAGCATATTCGCTAGCCTTCAATGAGCAGTTCTTC; CDR3: CASSQAYSLAFNEQFF
J: TRBJ2-7; V: TRBV5-5; size: few; D: -; DNA: TGTGCCAGCAGCGCATCGGGACCCTACGAGCAGTACTTC; CDR3: CASSASGPYEQYF
J: TRBJ2-3; V: TRBV6-1; size: -; D: TRBD2; DNA: TGTGCCAGCCTCGGGGGGGGCCGCCACACAGATACGCAGTATTTT; CDR3: CASLGGGRHTDTQYF
J: TRBJ2-2; V: TRBV20-1; size: medium-sized; D: -; DNA: TGCAGTGCTAGGGATTTTCAGAACACCGGGGAGCTGTTTTTT; CDR3: CSARDFQNTGELFF
J: TRBJ2-1; V: TRBV10-2; size: hyperexpanded; D: -; DNA: TGCGCCAGCAGTGAGTCAGAGTACAATGAGCAGTTCTTC; CDR3: CASSESEYNEQFF
J: TRBJ1-6; V: TRBV20-1; size: hyperexpanded; D: -; DNA: TGCAGTGCGCATTTAAATAGGGGCGATAATTCACCCCTCCACTTT; CDR3: CSAHLNRGDNSPLHF
J: TRBJ2-7; V: TRBV20-1; size: many; D: -; DNA: TGCAGTGCTAGAGGCCAGCGGAGCTCCTACGAGCAGTACTTC; CDR3: CSARGQRSSYEQYF
J: TRBJ2-3; V: TRBV6-1; size: medium-sized; D: TRBD2; DNA: TGTGCCAGCAGTGAAAGTCCCGGGGGGGCTGGCACAGATACGCAGTATTTT; CDR3: CASSESPGGAGTDTQYF
J: TRBJ2-3; V: TRBV6-5; size: few; D: TRBD1; DNA: TGTGCCAGCAGTTACTCGGGGACAGGGGCGACAGATACGCAGTATTTT; CDR3: CASSYSGTGATDTQYF
J: TRBJ2-5; V: TRBV2; size: -; D: TRBD2; DNA: TGTGCCAGCAGTGGGGAGGGAGCTACCCAAGAGACCCAGTACTTC; CDR3: CASSGEGATQETQYF
J: TRBJ2-1; V: TRBV6-5; size: few; D: TRBD2; DNA: TGTGCCAGCAGTGCCTCTAGCGGCTACAATGAGCAGTTCTTC; CDR3: CASSASSGYNEQFF
J: TRBJ2-5; V: TRBV20-1; size: few; D: TRBD1; DNA: TGCAGTGCTCCCAGGGGGCGCGAACAAGAGACCCAGTACTTC; CDR3: CSAPRGREQETQYF
J: TRBJ2-2; V: TRBV6-5; size: -; D: -; DNA: TGTGCCAGCAGTTACTCGGGGACAGGGGAGCTGTTTTTT; CDR3: CASSYSGTGELFF
J: TRBJ2-7; V: TRBV4-2; size: few; D: TRBD1; DNA: TGTGCCAGCAGCGGCGGACAGGGGGATTACGAGCAGTACTTC; CDR3: CASSGGQGDYEQYF